This T cell receptor (beta chain) was identified in a study of cytomegalovirus exposure and HLA in healthy donors. PCR employed 60 Vbeta and 13 Jbeta primers. Using immunoSEQ multiplex PCR, the repertoire was profiled, and TCRdb retains in-frame clones only, with some absent. The table records 150,000 to 200,000 clones, 79% of them present only once. This CDR3 is 14 amino acids long. Germline loops: CDR1 SGHNT, CDR2 YENEEA. V was pared by 1 base and J by 4 bases, with 0 bases of the junction left unmatched. The clonotype was recovered from a young woman in good health and CMV-seropositive. V and J are TRBV11-3 and TRBJ2-1, with TRBD2 matching 8 bases. Sample: PBMCs. The CDR3 sequence: CASSLAGGYNEQFF. The CDR3 DNA reads as TGTGCCAGCAGCTTAGCGGGAGGGTACAATGAGCAGTTCTTC.